A selection of T cell receptor beta chains follows, all from one sample in a study of T cell responses to AZD1222 COVID-19 vaccine. Measured with immunoSEQ multiplex PCR; TCRdb has only the in-frame clones, and not every one. Here the sample spans tens of thousands of clones, approximately 90% being singletons. The sample consisted of peripheral blood, taken 28 days after the second AZD1222 dose. All receptors derive from an adult who received the AZD1222 COVID-19 vaccine. Each CDR3 is given with its conserved first and last residue. A D gene is named only where the DNA matches it firmly. Size is omitted from some rows. Given values are once, few, many or a class for expanded clones.

abundance: few
v_gene: TRBV24-1
d_gene: TRBD1
j_gene: TRBJ2-3
CDR3aa: CATSDFRTGGRTDTQYF
CDR3nt: TGTGCCACCAGTGATTTCCGCACAGGGGGGCGCACAGATACGCAGTATTTT

abundance: .
v_gene: TRBV29-1
d_gene: .
j_gene: TRBJ2-4
CDR3aa: CSVDRSDIQYF
CDR3nt: TGCAGCGTTGATCGTTCGGATATTCAGTACTTC

abundance: .
v_gene: TRBV6-5
d_gene: TRBD2
j_gene: TRBJ2-7
CDR3aa: CASTPSGGPYEQYF
CDR3nt: TGTGCCAGCACCCCCTCGGGAGGCCCCTACGAGCAGTACTTC

abundance: .
v_gene: TRBV7-8
d_gene: .
j_gene: TRBJ2-3
CDR3aa: CASSSTSTDTQYF
CDR3nt: TGTGCCAGCAGCTCGACTTCCACAGATACGCAGTATTTT

abundance: .
v_gene: TRBV11-1
d_gene: .
j_gene: TRBJ2-7
CDR3aa: CASSLGLLYYEQYF
CDR3nt: TGTGCCAGCAGCTTAGGACTACTATACTACGAGCAGTACTTC

abundance: .
v_gene: TRBV5-4
d_gene: .
j_gene: TRBJ2-7
CDR3aa: CASTPRGGGYYEQYF
CDR3nt: TGTGCCAGCACCCCTAGGGGGGGAGGGTATTACGAGCAGTACTTC

abundance: .
v_gene: TRBV5-5
d_gene: TRBD1
j_gene: TRBJ2-7
CDR3aa: CASSFQGAGVPYEQYF
CDR3nt: TGTGCCAGCAGCTTTCAGGGGGCGGGTGTCCCCTACGAGCAGTACTTC

abundance: .
v_gene: TRBV18
d_gene: .
j_gene: TRBJ1-5
CDR3aa: CASSPRGGEEPQHF
CDR3nt: TGTGCCAGCTCACCGAGGGGGGGAGAGGAGCCCCAGCATTTT

abundance: .
v_gene: TRBV19
d_gene: .
j_gene: TRBJ1-2
CDR3aa: CASRDQRGGYGYTF
CDR3nt: TGTGCCAGTCGCGACCAAAGGGGGGGCTATGGCTACACCTTC

abundance: .
v_gene: TRBV7-9
d_gene: .
j_gene: TRBJ1-5
CDR3aa: CASSLDGRGYNQPQHF
CDR3nt: TGTGCCAGCAGCTTAGACGGACGGGGCTACAATCAGCCCCAGCATTTT

abundance: .
v_gene: TRBV5-1
d_gene: TRBD2
j_gene: TRBJ2-7
CDR3aa: CASSLVLAGDEQYF
CDR3nt: TGCGCCAGCAGCTTGGTACTAGCGGGAGACGAGCAGTACTTC

abundance: once
v_gene: TRBV28
d_gene: .
j_gene: TRBJ2-2
CDR3aa: CASSPKRGIPGELFF
CDR3nt: TGTGCCAGCAGTCCGAAACGGGGAATCCCCGGGGAGCTGTTTTTT

abundance: .
v_gene: TRBV19
d_gene: .
j_gene: TRBJ2-7
CDR3aa: CASSGLSYEQYF
CDR3nt: TGTGCCAGTAGTGGCTTGTCCTACGAGCAGTACTTC

abundance: .
v_gene: TRBV5-1
d_gene: .
j_gene: TRBJ2-7
CDR3aa: CASSLNRVNEQYF
CDR3nt: TGCGCCAGCAGCTTGAACAGGGTCAACGAGCAGTACTTC

abundance: .
v_gene: TRBV7-2
d_gene: .
j_gene: TRBJ1-1
CDR3aa: CASSLLPRAFF
CDR3nt: TGTGCCAGCAGCCTACTCCCACGAGCTTTCTTT

abundance: few
v_gene: TRBV5-4
d_gene: .
j_gene: TRBJ2-7
CDR3aa: CASSLDRGSPSYEQYF
CDR3nt: TGTGCCAGCAGCTTGGATAGGGGTTCCCCCTCTTACGAGCAGTACTTC

abundance: .
v_gene: TRBV5-1
d_gene: TRBD2
j_gene: TRBJ2-7
CDR3aa: CASSLLAGTYYEQYF
CDR3nt: TGCGCCAGCAGCTTGTTAGCGGGGACGTACTACGAGCAGTACTTC

abundance: .
v_gene: TRBV2
d_gene: .
j_gene: TRBJ2-1
CDR3aa: CASSVGVNNEQFF
CDR3nt: TGTGCCAGCAGTGTGGGTGTGAACAATGAGCAGTTCTTC

abundance: few
v_gene: TRBV29-1
d_gene: .
j_gene: TRBJ1-1
CDR3aa: CSARELTDTEAFF
CDR3nt: TGCAGCGCCAGGGAACTGACGGACACTGAAGCTTTCTTT

abundance: .
v_gene: TRBV9
d_gene: .
j_gene: TRBJ1-1
CDR3aa: CASSIGPENTEAFF
CDR3nt: TGTGCCAGCAGCATAGGGCCCGAGAACACTGAAGCTTTCTTT

abundance: .
v_gene: TRBV28
d_gene: TRBD2
j_gene: TRBJ2-1
CDR3aa: CASSFWTSGGGSYNEQFF
CDR3nt: TGTGCCAGCAGTTTCTGGACTAGCGGGGGCGGCTCCTACAATGAGCAGTTCTTC

abundance: .
v_gene: TRBV11-2
d_gene: .
j_gene: TRBJ1-2
CDR3aa: CASSPTGNYGYTF
CDR3nt: TGTGCCAGCAGCCCAACTGGTAACTATGGCTACACCTTC

abundance: few
v_gene: TRBV24-1
d_gene: TRBD1
j_gene: TRBJ2-5
CDR3aa: CATSDPTGGGETQYF
CDR3nt: TGTGCCACCAGTGATCCTACAGGGGGCGGGGAGACCCAGTACTTC

abundance: .
v_gene: TRBV7-8
d_gene: .
j_gene: TRBJ1-1
CDR3aa: CASRTGALATEAFF
CDR3nt: TGTGCCAGCAGGACTGGGGCGTTGGCCACTGAAGCTTTCTTT

abundance: few
v_gene: TRBV5-1
d_gene: .
j_gene: TRBJ1-6
CDR3aa: CASSLATASSYNSPLHF
CDR3nt: TGCGCCAGCAGCTTAGCGACGGCCAGCTCCTATAATTCACCCCTCCACTTT

abundance: .
v_gene: TRBV7-2
d_gene: .
j_gene: TRBJ1-1
CDR3aa: CASSLEQGTEAFF
CDR3nt: TGTGCCAGCAGCTTAGAGCAGGGCACTGAAGCTTTCTTT

abundance: .
v_gene: TRBV27
d_gene: .
j_gene: TRBJ1-5
CDR3aa: CASSLKDPDQPQHF
CDR3nt: TGTGCCAGCAGTTTAAAAGATCCGGATCAGCCCCAGCATTTT

abundance: few
v_gene: TRBV12-5
d_gene: .
j_gene: TRBJ1-5
CDR3aa: CASGGTIKGNNHQPQHF
CDR3nt: TGTGCTAGTGGGGGCACCATTAAGGGAAACAATCATCAGCCCCAGCATTTT

abundance: .
v_gene: TRBV18
d_gene: .
j_gene: TRBJ2-1
CDR3aa: CASSPTSSYNEQFF
CDR3nt: TGTGCCAGCTCACCAACTAGCTCCTACAATGAGCAGTTCTTC

abundance: .
v_gene: TRBV9
d_gene: .
j_gene: TRBJ2-3
CDR3aa: CPTDTQYF
CDR3nt: TGTCCGACAGATACGCAGTATTTT